This TCR beta chain was recovered during a study of CD8+ T cells in alopecia areata. About the research overall: Each day, treated patients took oral tofacitinib twice, at 5 to 10 mg per dose. Scoring of severity for treated patients was based on percentage of affected scalp area. Whole-study findings and limits: Tofacitinib significantly brought down scalp clonality and expanded CD8+ clones among top 100.

Sequencing templates came from extracted RNA that was reverse transcribed into cDNA. Assay used: immunoSEQ multiplex PCR; TCRdb lists only in-frame clones, some missing. The table records about 210,000 clones, less than 75% of them present only once. Points on this clone: Antigen unknown.

Germline assignment: CDR1 LNHDA and CDR2 SQIVND (reference sequence). There are 15 residues in the CDR3. V lost 7 bases, J lost 5 bases, and 20 bases lay in between. Indicated treatment: oral pan-JAK inhibitor, 5-10 mg twice daily. This rearrangement joins TRBV19 to TRBJ1-2; D uncertain. The clonotype was recovered from a human donor with alopecia areata. The starting material was CD4+ T cells sorted from blood, obtained at week 4, from a patient treated with tofacitinib. The CDR3 spells CASNTWSTASYGYTF. In DNA, the CDR3 is TGTGCCAGTAATACGTGGTCGACGGCATCTTATGGCTACACCTTC.